This T cell receptor (beta chain) was sequenced during a study of blood T cells in healthy people across ages. The table lists this clonotype with a few counts. CDR3 length equals 16 residues. Germline CDR1 SGHRS, CDR2 YFSETQ. Losses at the gene ends were 9 bases for V and 4 bases for J; bases not matched to a gene: 10. Primers used in a second PCR of about 6 to 11 cycles were a sample-barcoded 5' primer and a J-beta primer mix. TCRdb analysed the 5' RACE reads with MiXCR anew, one entry per CDR3 protein. Seen here are hundreds of thousands of distinct CDR3 sequences, 20% to 30% observed once, and the top ten hold about 2.9%. These sequences were also reported in another study, on T cells of mothers and their children. As that study records: The study sampled a few healthy Caucasian mothers and their six children.

This clonotype was obtained from a boy aged 5-17 years in good health. This rearrangement joins TRBV5-1 to TRBJ1-4; 12 bases are a match to TRBD1. Sequenced sample: blood. As DNA, the CDR3 is TGCGCCACCTCACCGGGACAGGGGGCCTATAATGAAAAACTGTTTTTT. Amino acid sequence: CATSPGQGAYNEKLFF.